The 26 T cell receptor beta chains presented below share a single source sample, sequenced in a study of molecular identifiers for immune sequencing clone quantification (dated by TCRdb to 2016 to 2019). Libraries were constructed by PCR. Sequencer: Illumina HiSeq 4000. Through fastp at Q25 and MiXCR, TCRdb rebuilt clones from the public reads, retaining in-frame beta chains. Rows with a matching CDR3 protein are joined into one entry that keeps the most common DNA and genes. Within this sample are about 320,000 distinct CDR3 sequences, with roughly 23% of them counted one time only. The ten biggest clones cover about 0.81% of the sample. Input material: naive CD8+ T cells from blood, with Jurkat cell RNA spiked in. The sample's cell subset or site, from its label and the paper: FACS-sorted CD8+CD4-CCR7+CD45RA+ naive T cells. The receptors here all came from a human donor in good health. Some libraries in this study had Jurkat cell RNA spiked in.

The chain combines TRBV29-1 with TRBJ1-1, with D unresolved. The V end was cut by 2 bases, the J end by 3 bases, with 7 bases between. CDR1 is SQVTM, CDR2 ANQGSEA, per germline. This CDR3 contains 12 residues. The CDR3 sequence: CSVEIGDTEAFF. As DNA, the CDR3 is TGCAGCGTTGAAATTGGGGACACTGAAGCTTTCTTT.

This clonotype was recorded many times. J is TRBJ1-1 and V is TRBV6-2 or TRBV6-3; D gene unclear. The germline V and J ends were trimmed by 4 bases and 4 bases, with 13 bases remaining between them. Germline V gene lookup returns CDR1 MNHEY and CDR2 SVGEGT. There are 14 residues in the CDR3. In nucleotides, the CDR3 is TGTGCCAGCAGTTCCTACGCGACGGGCACTGAAGCTTTCTTT. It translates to CASSSYATGTEAFF.

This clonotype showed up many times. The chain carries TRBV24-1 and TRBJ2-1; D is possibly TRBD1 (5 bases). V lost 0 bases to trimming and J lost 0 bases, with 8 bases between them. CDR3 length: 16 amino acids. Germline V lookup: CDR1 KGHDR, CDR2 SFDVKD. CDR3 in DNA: TGTGCCACCAGTGATTTGTCAGGGCCCTCCTACAATGAGCAGTTCTTC. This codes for CATSDLSGPSYNEQFF.

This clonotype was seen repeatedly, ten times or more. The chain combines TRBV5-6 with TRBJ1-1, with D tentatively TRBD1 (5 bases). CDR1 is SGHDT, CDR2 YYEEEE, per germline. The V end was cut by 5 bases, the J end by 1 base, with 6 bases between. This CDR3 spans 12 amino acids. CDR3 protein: CASRGANTEAFF. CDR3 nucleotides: TGTGCCAGCAGAGGGGCGAACACTGAAGCTTTCTTT.

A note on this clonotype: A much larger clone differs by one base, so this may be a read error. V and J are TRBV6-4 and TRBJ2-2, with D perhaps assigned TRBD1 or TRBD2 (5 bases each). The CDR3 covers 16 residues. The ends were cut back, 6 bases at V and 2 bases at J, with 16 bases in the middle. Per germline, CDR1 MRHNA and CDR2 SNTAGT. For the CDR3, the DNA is TGTGCCAGCAGCCCTACTAACGGGGCCAACACCGGGGAGCTGTTTTTT. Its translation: CASSPTNGANTGELFF.

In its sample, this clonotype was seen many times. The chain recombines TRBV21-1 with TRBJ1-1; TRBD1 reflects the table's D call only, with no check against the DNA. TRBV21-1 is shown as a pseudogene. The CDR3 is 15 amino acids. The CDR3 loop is CASSKKGRGDTEAFF. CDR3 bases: TGTGCCAGCAGTAAAAAGGGCAGAGGGGACACTGAAGCTTTCTTT.

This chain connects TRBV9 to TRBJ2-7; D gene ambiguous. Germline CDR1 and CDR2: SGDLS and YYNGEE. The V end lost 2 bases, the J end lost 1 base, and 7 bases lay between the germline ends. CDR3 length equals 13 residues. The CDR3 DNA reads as TGTGCCAGCAGCGTTGACACATCCTACGAGCAGTACTTC. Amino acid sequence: CASSVDTSYEQYF.

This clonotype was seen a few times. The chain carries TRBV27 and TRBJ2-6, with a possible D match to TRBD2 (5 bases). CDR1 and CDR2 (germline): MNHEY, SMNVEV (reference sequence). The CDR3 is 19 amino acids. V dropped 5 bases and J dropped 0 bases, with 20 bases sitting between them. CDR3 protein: CASSPSYGVIPSGANVLTF. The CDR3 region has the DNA TGTGCCAGCAGTCCTTCTTACGGGGTAATCCCCTCTGGGGCCAACGTCCTGACTTTC.

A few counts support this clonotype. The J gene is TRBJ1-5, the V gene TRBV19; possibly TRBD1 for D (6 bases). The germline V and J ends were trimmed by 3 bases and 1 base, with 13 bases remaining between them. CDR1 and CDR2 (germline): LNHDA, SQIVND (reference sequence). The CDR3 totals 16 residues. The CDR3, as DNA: TGTGCCAGTAGTATTGTGTTGCAGGGGAGCAATCAGCCCCAGCATTTT. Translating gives CASSIVLQGSNQPQHF.

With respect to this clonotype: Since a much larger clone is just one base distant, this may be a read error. CDR3 sequence reads: CASRSEQAPYEQYF. As DNA, the CDR3 is TGCGCCAGCAGATCTGAACAGGCCCCTTACGAGCAGTACTTC. The chain has TRBV5-1 and TRBJ2-7; a possible D gene is TRBD1 (5 bases). This CDR3 comprises 14 residues. Trimming took off 5 bases at V and 4 bases at J, with 16 bases between the two ends. The germline CDR1 and CDR2 sequences are SGHRS and YFSETQ. The whole variable domain, filled in from reference TRBV5-1 and TRBJ2-7, reads KAGVTQTPRYLIKTRGQQVTLSCSPISGHRSVSWYQQTPGQGLQFLFEYFSETQRNKGNFPGRFSGRQFSNSRSEMNVSTLELGDSALYLCASRSEQAPYEQYFGPGTRLTVT.

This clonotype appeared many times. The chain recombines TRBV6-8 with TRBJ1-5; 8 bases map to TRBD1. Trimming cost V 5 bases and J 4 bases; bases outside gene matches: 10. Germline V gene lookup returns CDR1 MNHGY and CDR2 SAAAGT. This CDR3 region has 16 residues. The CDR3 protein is CASSNTGTGTNQPQHF. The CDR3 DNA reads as TGTGCCAGCAGTAATACCGGGACAGGTACTAATCAGCCCCAGCATTTT.

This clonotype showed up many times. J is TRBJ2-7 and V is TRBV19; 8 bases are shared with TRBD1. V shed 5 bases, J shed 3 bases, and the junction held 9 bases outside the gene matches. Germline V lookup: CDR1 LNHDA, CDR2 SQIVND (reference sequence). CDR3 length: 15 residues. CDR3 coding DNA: TGTGCCAGTAGTCCCGGGACAGGCAATTACTACGAGCAGTACTTC. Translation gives CASSPGTGNYYEQYF. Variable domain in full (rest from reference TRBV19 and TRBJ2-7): DGGITQSPKYLFRKEGQNVTLSCEQNLNHDAMYWYRQDPGQGLRLIYYSQIVNDFQKGDIAEGYSVSREKKESFPLTVTSAQKNPTAFYLCASSPGTGNYYEQYFGPGTRLTVT.

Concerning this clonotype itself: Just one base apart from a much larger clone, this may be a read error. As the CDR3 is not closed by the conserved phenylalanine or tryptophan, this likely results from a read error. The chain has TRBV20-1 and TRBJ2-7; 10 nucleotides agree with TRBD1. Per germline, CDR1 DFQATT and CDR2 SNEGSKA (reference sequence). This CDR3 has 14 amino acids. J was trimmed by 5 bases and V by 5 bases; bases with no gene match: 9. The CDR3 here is CSAEPGQGLHEQYI. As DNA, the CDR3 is TGCAGTGCTGAACCGGGACAGGGGCTTCACGAGCAGTACATC.

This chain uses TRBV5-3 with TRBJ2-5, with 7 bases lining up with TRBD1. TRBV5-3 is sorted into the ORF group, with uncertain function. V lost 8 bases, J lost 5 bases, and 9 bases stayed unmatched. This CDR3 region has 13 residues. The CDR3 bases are TGTGCCAGCTGCCCCCAAGGGGGCGAGACCCAGTACTTC. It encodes CASCPQGGETQYF.

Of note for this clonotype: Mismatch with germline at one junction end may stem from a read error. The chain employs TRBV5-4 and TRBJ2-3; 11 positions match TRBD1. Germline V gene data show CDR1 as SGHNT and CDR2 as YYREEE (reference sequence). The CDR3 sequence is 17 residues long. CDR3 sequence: CASSSFWGQGVTDAQYF. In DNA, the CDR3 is TGTGCCAGCAGCAGCTTTTGGGGACAGGGGGTAACAGATGCGCAGTATTTT.

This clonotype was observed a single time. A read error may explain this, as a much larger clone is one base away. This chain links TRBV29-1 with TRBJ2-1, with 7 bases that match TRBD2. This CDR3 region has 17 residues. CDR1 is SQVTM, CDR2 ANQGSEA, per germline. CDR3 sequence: CSVEDLQRESSYNGQFF. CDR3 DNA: TGCAGCGTTGAAGATCTTCAGCGGGAAAGCTCCTACAATGGGCAGTTCTTC.

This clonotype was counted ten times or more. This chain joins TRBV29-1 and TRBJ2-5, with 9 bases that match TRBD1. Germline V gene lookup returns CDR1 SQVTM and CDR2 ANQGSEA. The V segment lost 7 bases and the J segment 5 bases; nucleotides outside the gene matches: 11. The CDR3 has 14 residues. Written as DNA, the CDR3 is TGCAGCGCGGAAACCGGGACAGGGTCGGAGACCCAGTACTTC. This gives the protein CSAETGTGSETQYF.

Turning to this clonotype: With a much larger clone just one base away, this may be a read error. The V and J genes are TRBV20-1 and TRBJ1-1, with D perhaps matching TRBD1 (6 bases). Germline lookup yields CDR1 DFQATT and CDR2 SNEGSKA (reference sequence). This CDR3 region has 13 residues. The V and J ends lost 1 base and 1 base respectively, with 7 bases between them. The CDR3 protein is CSARVTGNTEAFF. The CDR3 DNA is TGCAGTGCTAGAGTGACAGGGAACACTGAAGCTTTCTTT.

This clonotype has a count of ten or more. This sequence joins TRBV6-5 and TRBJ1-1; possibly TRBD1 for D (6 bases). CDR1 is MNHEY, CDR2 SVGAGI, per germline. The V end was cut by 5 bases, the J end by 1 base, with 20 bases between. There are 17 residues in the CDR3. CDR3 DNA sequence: TGTGCCAGCAGTCCCGCACAGGGTCTTAAGTCGAACACTGAAGCTTTCTTT. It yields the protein CASSPAQGLKSNTEAFF.

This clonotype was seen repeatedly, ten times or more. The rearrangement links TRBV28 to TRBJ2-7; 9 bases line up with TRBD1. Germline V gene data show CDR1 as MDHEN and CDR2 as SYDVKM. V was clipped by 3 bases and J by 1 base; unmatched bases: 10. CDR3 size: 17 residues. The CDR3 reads CASSFSPRTGVSYEQYF. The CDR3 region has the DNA TGTGCCAGCAGTTTCTCCCCGAGGACAGGGGTATCCTACGAGCAGTACTTC.

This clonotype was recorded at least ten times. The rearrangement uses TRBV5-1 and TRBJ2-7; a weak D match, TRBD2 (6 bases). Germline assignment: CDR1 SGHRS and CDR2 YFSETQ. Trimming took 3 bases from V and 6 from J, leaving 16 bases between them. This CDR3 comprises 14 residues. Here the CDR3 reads CASSSTGTVVEQYF. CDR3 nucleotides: TGCGCCAGCAGCTCTACCGGGACTGTTGTCGAGCAGTACTTC. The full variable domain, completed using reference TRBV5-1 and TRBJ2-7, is KAGVTQTPRYLIKTRGQQVTLSCSPISGHRSVSWYQQTPGQGLQFLFEYFSETQRNKGNFPGRFSGRQFSNSRSEMNVSTLELGDSALYLCASSSTGTVVEQYFGPGTRLTVT.

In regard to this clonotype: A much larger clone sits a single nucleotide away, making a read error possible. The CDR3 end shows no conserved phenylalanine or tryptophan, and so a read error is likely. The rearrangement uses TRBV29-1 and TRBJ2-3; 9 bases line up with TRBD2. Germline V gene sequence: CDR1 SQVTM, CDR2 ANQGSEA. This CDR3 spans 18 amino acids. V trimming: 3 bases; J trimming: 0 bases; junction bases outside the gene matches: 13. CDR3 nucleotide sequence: TGCAGCGTTGACTCTCTTTTGGCTAGCGGGACTAGCACAGATACGCAGTATCTT. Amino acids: CSVDSLLASGTSTDTQYL.

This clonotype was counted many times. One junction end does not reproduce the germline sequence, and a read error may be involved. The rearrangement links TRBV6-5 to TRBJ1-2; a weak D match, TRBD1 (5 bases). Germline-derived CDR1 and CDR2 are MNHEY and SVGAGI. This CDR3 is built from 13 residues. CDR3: CASSLGTNHGYTF. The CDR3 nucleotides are TGTGCCAGCAGTCTTGGGACTAACCATGGCTACACCTTC.

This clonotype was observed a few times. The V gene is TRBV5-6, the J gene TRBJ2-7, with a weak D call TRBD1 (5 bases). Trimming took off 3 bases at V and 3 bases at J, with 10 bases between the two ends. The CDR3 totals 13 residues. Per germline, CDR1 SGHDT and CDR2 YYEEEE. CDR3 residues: CASSSGRDYEQYF. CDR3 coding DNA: TGTGCCAGCAGCTCCGGCAGGGACTACGAGCAGTACTTC.

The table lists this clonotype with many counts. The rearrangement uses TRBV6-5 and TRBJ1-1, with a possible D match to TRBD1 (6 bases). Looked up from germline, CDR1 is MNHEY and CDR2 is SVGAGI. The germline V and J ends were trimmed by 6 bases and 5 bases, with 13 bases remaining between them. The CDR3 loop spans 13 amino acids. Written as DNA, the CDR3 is TGTGCCAGCAGATCCGGGGGGGCTACTGAAGCTTTCTTT. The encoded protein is CASRSGGATEAFF.

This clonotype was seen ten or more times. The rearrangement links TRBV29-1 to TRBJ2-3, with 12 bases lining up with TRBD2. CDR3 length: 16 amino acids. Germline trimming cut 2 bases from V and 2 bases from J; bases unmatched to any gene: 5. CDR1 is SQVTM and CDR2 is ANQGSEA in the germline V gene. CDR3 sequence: CSVEWASGGATDTQYF. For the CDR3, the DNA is TGCAGCGTTGAATGGGCTAGCGGGGGGGCCACAGATACGCAGTATTTT.